These T cell receptor beta chains were read from a single sample in a study of human T cells and chemical hapten exposure. Each CDR3 protein is one row after TCRdb ran MiXCR on the RACE reads. The profile shows about 190,000 distinct CDR3 sequences, 24% of them singletons. The sequenced sample was whole blood, obtained in connection with sensitization to the hapten diphenylcyclopropenone (DPC). These receptors were taken from a woman between 35 and 50 years old with alopecia areata. Some clones in this sample may be carry-over from other donors' samples. The CDR3 runs from the conserved cysteine through the conserved F or W. The D gene is left open where the match is weak. Size is omitted from some rows. Given values are once, few, many or a class for expanded clones.

TRBJ2-1,TRBV20-1,TRBD2,-,TGCAGTGCTAGAGATATCGCTAGCGGGAGTAACTACAATGAGCAGTTCTTC,CSARDIASGSNYNEQFF
TRBJ2-2,TRBV9,-,few,TGTGCCAGCAGCGGAGAATTGAACACCGGGGAGCTGTTTTTT,CASSGELNTGELFF
TRBJ2-7,TRBV4-3,-,-,TGTGCCAGCAGCCAAGTGTCGGACTACGAGCAGTACTTC,CASSQVSDYEQYF
TRBJ2-1,TRBV5-6,TRBD1,many,TGTGCCAGCAGCTGGGGGACAGCCCCAGCGTTCTTC,CASSWGTAPAFF
TRBJ2-1,TRBV5-1,TRBD2,-,TGCGCCAGCAGCTTAGCGGGGGCCAACAATGAGCAGTTCTTC,CASSLAGANNEQFF
TRBJ2-7,TRBV5-1,TRBD2,many,TGCGCCAGCAGCTTGGAGCCTAGCGGAGCCTCCTACGAGCAGTACTTC,CASSLEPSGASYEQYF
TRBJ2-1,TRBV29-1,-,many,TGCAGCGTTAGTCGTGGGAATGAGCAGTTCTTC,CSVSRGNEQFF
TRBJ2-7,TRBV15,TRBD1,many,TGTGCCACCAGCAGAGATTATCCCGGGACAGGGGACGAGCAGTACTTC,CATSRDYPGTGDEQYF
TRBJ1-2,TRBV20-1,-,-,TGCAGTGCTAGAGCAAACAGGGAAGATAGCTATGGCTACACCTTC,CSARANREDSYGYTF
TRBJ1-2,TRBV7-2,-,few,TGTGCCAGCAGATCACGTACAGGGTACAGCTATGGCTACACCTTC,CASRSRTGYSYGYTF
TRBJ2-3,TRBV27,-,few,TGTGCCAGCAGTTATGGGAGGAAACAGGCGGATACGCAGTATTTT,CASSYGRKQADTQYF
TRBJ2-1,TRBV7-9,-,-,TGTGCCAGCAGCTTAGGCCTACAAGGGGTGCTGTACAATGAGCAGTTCTTC,CASSLGLQGVLYNEQFF
TRBJ1-5,TRBV7-9,TRBD1,-,TGTGCCAGCAGCTCGACAGGGAGCAATCAGCCCCAGCATTTT,CASSSTGSNQPQHF
TRBJ1-1,TRBV6-5,-,few,TGTGCCAGCAGTTACCGTGGATTCAACACTGAAGCTTTCTTT,CASSYRGFNTEAFF
TRBJ1-1,TRBV29-1,-,-,TGCAGCGCCCGCGGGGGAGCGATCATGAACACTGAAGCTTTCTTT,CSARGGAIMNTEAFF
TRBJ2-3,TRBV7-6,TRBD2,-,TGTGCCAGCAGCTTAGCGCCTAGCGGGAGTGCAGATACGCAGTATTTT,CASSLAPSGSADTQYF
TRBJ2-4,TRBV6-5,-,-,TGTGCCAGCAAGTCCAGGTTGCTAACAAACATTCAGTACTTC,CASKSRLLTNIQYF
TRBJ2-3,TRBV15,-,few,TGTGCCACCAGCAGAAGTCGTGCGGAGCGCACAGATACGCAGTATTTT,CATSRSRAERTDTQYF
TRBJ1-6,TRBV12-3/TRBV12-4,-,-,TGTGCCAGCAGTTTAGGTCAGGGAACGCATTCACCCCTCCACTTT,CASSLGQGTHSPLHF
TRBJ1-5,TRBV28,TRBD1,few,TGTGCCAGCAGTATTGGACAGGGTTCGTATCAGCCCCAGCATTTT,CASSIGQGSYQPQHF
TRBJ1-5,TRBV4-2,TRBD1,-,TGTGCCAGCAGCCAAGGGGGCGGAGGGGGCGGCAATCAGCCCCAGCATTTT,CASSQGGGGGGNQPQHF
TRBJ2-3,TRBV12-3/TRBV12-4,-,-,TGTGCCAGTAAATTAGATACGCAGTATTTT,CASKLDTQYF
TRBJ1-3,TRBV6-2/TRBV6-3,-,few,TGTGCCAGCAGATCCCGGGGAAACACCATATATTTT,CASRSRGNTIYF
TRBJ1-6,TRBV28,TRBD1,-,TGTGCCAGCAGAGGGGGCGCGGGGTCGCCCCTCCACTTT,CASRGGAGSPLHF
TRBJ2-2,TRBV7-9,-,few,TGTGCCAGCAGCTTATACGGCACCGGGGAGCTGTTTTTT,CASSLYGTGELFF
TRBJ2-5,TRBV30,TRBD1,-,TGTGCCTGGAGTGTACACAGGGACAGGTTGGAGACCCAGTACTTC,CAWSVHRDRLETQYF
TRBJ2-1,TRBV7-9,TRBD1,few,TGTGCCAGCAGAAAAGACAGGGACCATGAGCAGTTCTTC,CASRKDRDHEQFF
TRBJ2-1,TRBV7-3,TRBD2,-,TGTGCCAGCAGCTTAGACAGCGGGGGTTACAATGAGCAGTTCTTC,CASSLDSGGYNEQFF
TRBJ2-7,TRBV4-3,-,-,TGCGCCAGCAGACCGGGACTGGTAGCCTTCGAGCAGTACTTC,CASRPGLVAFEQYF